The 24 T cell receptor beta chains in this list originate from one sample, sequenced in a study of blood T cell repertoires in COVID-19 (dated by TCRdb to about 2020). The library relied on the immunoSEQ multiplex PCR assay. Not all clones reach the TCRdb copy of this immuneACCESS table, which keeps in-frame sequences only. Checked studies attribute under half of the gap to unresolved V genes and leave the rest unexplained. The sample table records around 270,000 clones; 65% to 85% of these occur just once. The top ten hold more than 1.5% of the sample. The sample was peripheral blood. The origin of the receptors is a woman between 35 and 50 years old who had recovered from COVID-19.

The chain employs TRBV10-2 and TRBJ2-7; 7 nucleotides align to TRBD1. V dropped 3 bases and J dropped 0; count of bases not matched to a gene: 5. CDR1 and CDR2 from the germline V gene are WSHSY and SAAADI. The length of the CDR3 is 15 residues. The CDR3 bases are TGCGCCAGCAGTGACCTCAGGGGGAGCTCCTACGAGCAGTACTTC. This codes for CASSDLRGSSYEQYF.

The genes are TRBV28 and TRBJ1-3, with D perhaps TRBD1 (6 bases). Looked up from germline, CDR1 is MDHEN and CDR2 is SYDVKM. The CDR3 spans 13 residues. Deletions cut 4 bases from V and 7 bases from J, with 11 bases between. CDR3 sequence: CASSSPQGNTIYF. CDR3 sequence (DNA): TGTGCCAGCAGTTCCCCCCAGGGGAACACCATATATTTT.

The chain uses TRBV18 and TRBJ2-7, with a possible D match to TRBD2 (6 bases). The CDR3 is 15 amino acids. Germline CDR1 is KGHSH and CDR2 is LQKENI. The V end lost 3 bases, the J end lost 1 base, and 13 bases lay between the germline ends. Written as DNA, the CDR3 is TGTGCCAGCTCACCCCCCGGGACTGCATCCTACGAGCAGTACTTC. Translating gives CASSPPGTASYEQYF.

The rearrangement uses TRBV28 and TRBJ2-2; no clear D gene. CDR3 length: 14 amino acids. Germline-derived CDR1 and CDR2 are MDHEN and SYDVKM. Trimming stripped 3 bases from V and 1 base from J, with 6 bases between. The CDR3 sequence: CASSFYRNTGELFF. In DNA, the CDR3 is TGTGCCAGCAGTTTCTACAGGAACACCGGGGAGCTGTTTTTT.

The chain recombines TRBV2 with TRBJ2-1; 7 bases map to TRBD1. The V and J ends lost 3 bases and 0 bases, in that order; junction bases with no gene match: 2. Looked up from germline, CDR1 is SNHLY and CDR2 is FYNNEI. This CDR3 region has 15 residues. The CDR3 sequence is CASSEDRNSYNEQFF. The CDR3 bases are TGTGCCAGCAGTGAGGACAGGAACTCCTACAATGAGCAGTTCTTC.

This clone appeared a few times. V and J are TRBV4-2 and TRBJ1-6; 9 nucleotides agree with TRBD1. Germline V CDR1 and CDR2: LGHNA, YNFKEQ. V lost 3 bases, J lost 10 bases, and 7 bases stayed unmatched. The CDR3 is 15 amino acids. This CDR3 is CASSQEQGAASPLHF. CDR3 DNA: TGTGCCAGCAGCCAGGAACAGGGGGCGGCCTCACCCCTCCACTTT.

The chain carries TRBV3-1 (or the pseudogene TRBV3-2) and TRBJ2-5, with TRBD1 as a possible D gene (6 bases). Trimming left V 4 bases short and J 4 bases short, with 10 bases between. Germline lookup yields CDR1 LGHDT and CDR2 YNNKEL (reference sequence). This CDR3 spans 13 amino acids. CDR3 nucleotides: TGTGCCAGCAGCCGACAGGTGAGAGAGACCCAGTACTTC. Translation: CASSRQVRETQYF.

The chain links TRBV12-3 or TRBV12-4 to TRBJ1-5; TRBD1 is a possible D gene (6 bases). This CDR3 comprises 13 residues. Deletions cut 3 bases from V and 5 bases from J, with 8 bases between. The CDR3 reads CASSFSGDQPQHF. The CDR3 nucleotides read TGTGCCAGCAGTTTTTCAGGGGATCAGCCCCAGCATTTT.

The chain has TRBV30 and TRBJ1-2; D possibly corresponds to TRBD1 (6 bases). Germline loops: CDR1 GTSNPN, CDR2 SVGIG (reference sequence). The ends were cut back, 2 bases at V and 4 bases at J, with 17 bases in the middle. This CDR3 contains 15 residues. The CDR3 DNA follows: TGTGCCTGGAGTAGGCCCTCGAGGACAGTCTATGGCTACACCTTC. This translates into CAWSRPSRTVYGYTF.

This clone was detected only a few times. The genes are TRBV28 and TRBJ1-1, with a possible D match to TRBD1 (6 bases). Trimming removed 5 bases from V and 4 bases from J, with 14 bases in between. Germline lookup yields CDR1 MDHEN and CDR2 SYDVKM. This CDR3 is built from 14 residues. The CDR3 protein is CASSRRTVSTEAFF. The CDR3 coding sequence is TGTGCCAGCAGTCGCCGGACAGTTAGCACTGAAGCTTTCTTT.

J is TRBJ2-7 and V is TRBV27; possibly TRBD1 for D (6 bases). Between the trimmed V and J ends, which lost 4 bases and 4 bases, there was a span of 11 bases. The germline gives CDR1 MNHEY, CDR2 SMNVEV (reference sequence). The CDR3 has 13 residues. The CDR3 coding sequence is TGTGCCAGCAGTTCCAGGGGCTTATACGAGCAGTACTTC. Its protein product is CASSSRGLYEQYF.

The chain links TRBV19 to TRBJ1-1; D remains unclear. This CDR3 has 14 residues. Germline V gene lookup returns CDR1 LNHDA and CDR2 SQIVND (reference sequence). V shed 1 base and J shed 6 bases, with 12 bases lying between them. Here the CDR3 DNA reads TGTGCCAGTAGTATAGGAGGGTCTCTCTCTGAAGCTTTCTTT. Translating it yields CASSIGGSLSEAFF.

The chain recombines TRBV14 with TRBJ1-6; D call uncertain. Germline CDR1 SGHDN, CDR2 FVKESK. Between the trimmed V and J ends, which lost 2 bases and 10 bases, there was a span of 6 bases. The CDR3 loop spans 12 amino acids. The CDR3: CASSQSQSPLHF. CDR3 DNA: TGTGCCAGCAGCCAAAGTCAGTCACCCCTCCACTTT. Together with reference TRBV14 and TRBJ1-6, the CDR3 gives the full variable domain: EAGVTQFPSHSVIEKGQTVTLRCDPISGHDNLYWYRRVMGKEIKFLLHFVKESKQDESGMPNNRFLAERTGGTYSTLKVQPAELEDSGVYFCASSQSQSPLHFGNGTRLTVT.

The chain employs TRBV5-1 and TRBJ1-1; D not certain. This CDR3 region has 15 residues. From germline, CDR1 is SGHRS and CDR2 YFSETQ. Trimming left V 2 bases short and J 4 bases short, with 15 bases between. This CDR3 is CASSFVLGGGTEAFF. In DNA form, the CDR3 reads TGCGCCAGCAGCTTTGTATTGGGAGGCGGCACTGAAGCTTTCTTT. Supplemented by reference TRBV5-1 and TRBJ1-1, the full variable domain reads KAGVTQTPRYLIKTRGQQVTLSCSPISGHRSVSWYQQTPGQGLQFLFEYFSETQRNKGNFPGRFSGRQFSNSRSEMNVSTLELGDSALYLCASSFVLGGGTEAFFGQGTRLTVV.

This sequence joins TRBV28 and TRBJ2-7, with 9 bases aligning to TRBD1. Germline V gives CDR1 MDHEN, CDR2 SYDVKM. V gave up 3 bases and J gave up 6 bases; unmatched junction bases: 6. This CDR3 is built from 14 residues. This CDR3 is CASSFSGTGIEQYF. The CDR3 nucleotides are TGTGCCAGCAGTTTTTCAGGGACAGGGATCGAGCAGTACTTC.

The chain uses TRBV15 and TRBJ2-3; D is ambiguous. The CDR3 length is 15 residues. Trimming removed 5 bases at V and 0 bases at J, with 12 bases between. In germline, CDR1 is LNHNV, CDR2 YYDKDF (reference sequence). CDR3 DNA sequence: TGTGCCACCAGCCATACACGTCCGAGCACAGATACGCAGTATTTT. Amino acids: CATSHTRPSTDTQYF. Full variable domain (missing parts from reference TRBV15 and TRBJ2-3): DAMVIQNPRYQVTQFGKPVTLSCSQTLNHNVMYWYQQKSSQAPKLLFHYYDKDFNNEADTPDNFQSRRPNTSFCFLDIRSPGLGDTAMYLCATSHTRPSTDTQYFGPGTRLTVL.

This CDR3 is CASSALDGGADTQYF. In DNA, the CDR3 is TGTGCCAGCAGCGCCCTTGACGGGGGGGCAGATACGCAGTATTTT. The chain recombines TRBV5-4 with TRBJ2-3; 8 bases map to TRBD2. Germline values: CDR1 SGHNT, CDR2 YYREEE (reference sequence). The CDR3 covers 15 residues. The V segment lost 4 bases and the J segment 4 bases; nucleotides outside the gene matches: 8.

The V gene is TRBV29-1, the J gene TRBJ2-4; 7 bases agree with TRBD1. CDR1 SQVTM and CDR2 ANQGSEA come from the germline V gene. The CDR3 extends over 14 amino acids. Losses at the gene ends were 4 bases for V and 9 bases for J; bases not matched to a gene: 12. The CDR3 DNA reads as TGCAGCGTTGTAAGGCAGGGGGAATTCGGCATTCAGTACTTC. Translation: CSVVRQGEFGIQYF.

The rearrangement links TRBV4-1 to TRBJ1-2; possibly TRBD1 for D (5 bases). The CDR3 runs 15 residues. CDR1 and CDR2 from the germline V gene are MGHRA and YSYEKL. Trimming stripped 1 base from V and 4 bases from J, with 13 bases between. The CDR3 sequence: CASSQGQGDAYGYTF. For the CDR3, the DNA is TGCGCCAGCAGCCAAGGGCAGGGCGACGCCTATGGCTACACCTTC.

About this clone itself: At one of its ends the junction is not consistent with the germline gene, which may arise from a read error. The chain employs TRBV4-1 and TRBJ1-2, with 7 bases matching TRBD1. Per the germline V gene, CDR1 is MGHRA and CDR2 is YSYEKL. This CDR3 contains 13 residues. The CDR3 reads CASSQVVGTEEKF. DNA for the CDR3: TGCGCCAGCAGCCAAGTAGTAGGGACAGAAGAAAAATTC.

The V gene is TRBV19, the J gene TRBJ1-2; TRBD1 aligns across 7 bases. This CDR3 spans 13 amino acids. Germline V gives CDR1 LNHDA, CDR2 SQIVND (reference sequence). Germline trimming cut 5 bases from V and 7 bases from J; bases unmatched to any gene: 7. The CDR3 spells CASSQTGTLGYTF. The CDR3 nucleotides read TGTGCCAGTAGTCAGACAGGGACGCTTGGCTACACCTTC.

The rearrangement joins TRBV7-3 to TRBJ2-3; 11 bases line up with TRBD2. CDR1 is SGHTA and CDR2 is FQGTGA in the germline V gene. J lost 5 bases, V lost 2 bases, and 9 bases had no gene match. The CDR3 consists of 17 residues. The CDR3 DNA follows: TGTGCCAGCAGCTTACGACCACTAGCGGGGGCGGGAGATACGCAGTATTTT. Protein: CASSLRPLAGAGDTQYF.

CDR3 in DNA: TGTGCCACCAGCAGAGAAGCGGCCAGTAACTATGGCTACACCTTC. Its translation is CATSREAASNYGYTF. V and J are TRBV15 and TRBJ1-2; unclear D gene. The V end was cut by 0 bases, the J end by 1 base, with 9 bases between. The V gene's germline CDR1 is LNHNV and CDR2 YYDKDF (reference sequence). CDR3 length: 15 amino acids.

Worth noting for this clone: Other DNA sequences in this specimen translate into the identical CDR3. The rearrangement joins TRBV5-4 to TRBJ2-7; D is perhaps TRBD1 (6 bases). The germline gives CDR1 SGHNT, CDR2 YYREEE (reference sequence). V was pared by 1 base and J by 5 bases, with 7 bases between. The CDR3 totals 12 residues. DNA for the CDR3: TGTGCCAGCAGCTTGACAGGGAACGAGCAGTACTTC. This sequence encodes CASSLTGNEQYF.